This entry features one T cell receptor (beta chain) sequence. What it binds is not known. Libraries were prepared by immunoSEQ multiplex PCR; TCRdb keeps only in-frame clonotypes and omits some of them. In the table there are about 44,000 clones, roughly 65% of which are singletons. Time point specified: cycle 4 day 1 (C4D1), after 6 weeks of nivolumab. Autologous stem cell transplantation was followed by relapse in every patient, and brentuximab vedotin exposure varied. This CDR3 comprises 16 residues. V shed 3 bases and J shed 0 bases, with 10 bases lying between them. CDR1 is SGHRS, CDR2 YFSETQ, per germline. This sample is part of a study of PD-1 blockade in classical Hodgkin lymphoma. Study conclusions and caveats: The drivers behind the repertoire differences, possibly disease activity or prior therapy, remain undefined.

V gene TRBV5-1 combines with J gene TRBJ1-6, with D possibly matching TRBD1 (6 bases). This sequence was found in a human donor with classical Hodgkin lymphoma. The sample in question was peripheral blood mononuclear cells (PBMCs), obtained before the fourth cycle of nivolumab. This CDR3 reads CASSSQGSSYNSPLHF. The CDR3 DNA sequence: TGCGCCAGCAGCTCTCAGGGGAGCTCCTATAATTCACCCCTCCACTTT.